The table lists the clone carrying this T cell receptor beta chain with a count of one. Its specificity is not known. The sample comes from a study of blood T cells in healthy people across ages. Study observations and caveats: Whereas aged donors had fewer naive CD4+ cells, long-lived donors had more of them and higher diversity.

Germline V gives CDR1 MGHRA, CDR2 YSYEKL. The CDR3 runs 16 residues. Next came a second PCR, run for about 7 to 12 cycles, which used a sample-barcoded 5' primer along with a J-beta primer mix. Using its own MiXCR run on the 5' RACE reads, TCRdb lists one record per CDR3 protein. The sample has fewer than 900,000 distinct CDR3 sequences, roughly 34% seen once. Aged about 6 to 90, donors were systemically healthy Caucasians from Russia. There were at least 5.5 micrograms of total RNA extracted from every sample. The sequenced sample consisted of blood. The genes are TRBV4-1 and TRBJ2-1; D is unresolved. Gene TRBJ2-7 matches the end of the DNA better, so the J call may be wrong. The sequence came from a man aged 18 to 30 in good health. The CDR3: CASSHELPSSYNEQYF. CDR3 nucleotides: TGCGCCAGCAGCCACGAACTCCCAAGCTCCTACAATGAGCAGTACTTC.